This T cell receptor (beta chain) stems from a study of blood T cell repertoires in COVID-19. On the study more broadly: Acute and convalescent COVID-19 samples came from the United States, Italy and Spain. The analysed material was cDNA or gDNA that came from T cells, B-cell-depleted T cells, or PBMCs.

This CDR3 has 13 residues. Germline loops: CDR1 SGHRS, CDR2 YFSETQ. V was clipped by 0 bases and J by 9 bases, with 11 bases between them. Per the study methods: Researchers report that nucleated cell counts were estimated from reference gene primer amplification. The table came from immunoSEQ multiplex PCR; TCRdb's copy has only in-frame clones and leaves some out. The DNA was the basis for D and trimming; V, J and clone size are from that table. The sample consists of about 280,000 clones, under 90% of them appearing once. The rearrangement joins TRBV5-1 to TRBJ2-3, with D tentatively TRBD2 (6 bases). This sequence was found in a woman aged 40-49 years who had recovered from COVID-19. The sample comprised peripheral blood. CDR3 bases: TGCGCCAGCAGCTTGGTTTTAGCGGAGACGCAGTATTTT. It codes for CASSLVLAETQYF.